What follows describes a single TCR beta chain. There is no known antigen for this receptor. No per-base quality is available; no much larger clone lies one base away. TCR CDR3 regions were amplified from genomic DNA by multiplex PCR using the deep immunoSEQ assay. Extracted genomic DNA from each cell subset was spread evenly across all wells of several immunoSEQ 96-well plates, with each plate serving as a replicate. Each replicate PCR for sorted subsets received around 200 ng genomic DNA, equal to 28,000 or so T cell genomes. The purified libraries were quantified using a Qubit 3.0 fluorometer, sized with a Bioanalyzer 2100, and then quantified again using the KAPA Library Quantification kit. Each immunoSEQ 96-well plate was sequenced on its own single-read 150-cycle Illumina NextSeq 550 flow cell. In the source study's methods: Because only junctional sequences without quality scores were contained in the immunoSEQ output, filtering matching that applied to full-length reads could not be performed. To assign V/J genes and CDR3, sequences were annotated using PyIR, a Python wrapper for IgBLAST v1.9, with IMGT germline references. Any read was removed if the V/J assignment was weak (E-value above 1e-6), the CDR3 was missing, or the read contained stop codons, out-of-frame junctions, or ambiguous translated residues. V3J clonotypes were defined as sequences sharing the same inferred V gene, J gene, and CDR3 amino acid sequence. Percentage overlap between repertoires was calculated by dividing the number of shared unique clonotypes by the size of the smaller repertoire. Repertoire richness was assessed with RTK rarefaction, the Chao1 estimator, and Recon v2.1 estimates of unobserved clonotypes. Generation probabilities for all TCRbeta clonotypes obtained by the gDNA method from a handful of donors were computed using OLGA. TCRdb's version of the immuneACCESS table is confined to in-frame rearrangements and falls short of the full clone set. An unresolved V gene accounts for under half of the shortfall where checked; the remainder is of unknown origin. The V and J calls and the clone size are those of that table, but D and trimming were determined from the DNA. The sample has about 750,000 clones on record, roughly 92% of them singletons. The ten largest clones represent around 24% of the sample.

This specimen belongs to a study of shared clonotypes between healthy human individuals (TCRdb year 2020). As for the study more broadly: Three men and a couple of women, aged 18 to 49 years, made up the cohort. For each donor, CD4 naive and CD4 memory were each run on three plates, CD8 naive on two plates, and CD8 memory on one plate. The study deeply sequenced blood TCR repertoires of about five healthy adults to estimate repertoire size and the extent of clonotype sharing between individuals. To increase sequencing depth and limit assay-specific biases, different laboratories used diverse techniques to prepare libraries and sequence TCR repertoires. Per donor, leukapheresis produced somewhere between about 0.9 and 9.5 billion PBMCs. The paper as a whole reports these results and caveats: Even with the large sequencing depth, rarefaction of the sorted-subset datasets indicated that sequencing was incomplete. Naive subsets generally had larger estimated clonotype richness than memory subsets did. Higher generation probabilities were observed for clonotypes shared by all four sorted-subset donors than for non-shared clonotypes. Sampling was restricted to blood, and TCR repertoires in tissue are likely to differ from TCR repertoires in blood. Based on pairwise subsampling, the degree of clonotype sharing among donors was expected to be affected by sequencing depth. Sharing across a few donors was observed for approximately 4.6% of naive CD4, less than 4% of naive CD8, about 2.5% of memory CD4, and roughly 0.4% of memory CD8 clonotypes. Because the study included only a small number of donors, the genetic and exposure-history diversity represented was limited.

CD8 naive samples were obtained by positive selection for CCR7 among CD45RO-negative cells, yielding a CD45RA+CCR7+ population from which TemRA cells were excluded. Healthy HIV-negative adults with no recently reported acute infections or vaccinations were included as donors. Only Caucasian adults living in Nashville, Tennessee, USA were represented among the donors. Blood was obtained by leukapheresis, after which PBMCs were separated by Ficoll-Histopaque density gradient centrifugation and cryopreserved in liquid nitrogen vapor phase. Purity and quantity of every magnetically sorted T cell population were checked by analytical flow cytometry. Genomic DNA was isolated from every sorted fraction and measured by UV absorbance on a Nanodrop 2000c. The CDR3 sequence holds 16 residues, the cysteine and phenylalanine included. Just CDR3 DNA is preserved here, 48 bases in frame from base 1. V and J are trimmed by 8 bases and 9 bases, and the gene matches miss 15 bases of the junction.

The chain uses TRBV23-1 and TRBJ2-1, with TRBD1 matching 11 junction bases. TRBV23-1 is an ORF for which the function is uncertain. The sequenced sample was naive CD8+ T cells sorted from blood. The sample's cell subset or site label, in plain terms: CD45RA+CCR7+. The receptor comes from a man aged 30-40 years in good health. The CDR3 is CASLMGRDRGKSEQFF. In nucleotide form, the sequence is TGCGCCAGCCTGATGGGGCGGGACAGGGGGAAATCTGAGCAGTTCTTC.